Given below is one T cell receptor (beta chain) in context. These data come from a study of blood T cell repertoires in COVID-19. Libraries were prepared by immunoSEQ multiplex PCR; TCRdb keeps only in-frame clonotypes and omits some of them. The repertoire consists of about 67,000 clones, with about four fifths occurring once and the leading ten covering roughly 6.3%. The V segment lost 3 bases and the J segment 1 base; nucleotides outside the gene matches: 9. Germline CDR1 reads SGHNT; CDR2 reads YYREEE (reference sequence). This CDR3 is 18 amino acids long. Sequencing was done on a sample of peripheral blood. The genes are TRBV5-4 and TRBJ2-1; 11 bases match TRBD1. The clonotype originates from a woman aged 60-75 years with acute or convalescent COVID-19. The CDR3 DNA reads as TGTGCCAGCAGCTCCTCAGCCGGGACAGGGGGGTCCTACAATGAGCAGTTCTTC. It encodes CASSSSAGTGGSYNEQFF.